Presented here are 5 T cell receptor beta chains from one specimen sequenced in a study of CD8 T cells in Susac syndrome. With random hexamers, 0.5 to 1 ug RNA was reverse transcribed. TCRdb redid the calling of the immunoSEQ multiplex PCR reads with MiXCR, one entry per CDR3 protein. This sample carries approximately 100,000 distinct CDR3 sequences, under 95% of them seen once, and the ten largest clones take approximately 0.12%. Specimen: CD8+ T cells from PBMCs. These receptors came from a human donor in good health.

As for this clonotype: A junction boundary mismatches the germline segment, possibly from a read error. The gene calls are TRBV29-1 and TRBJ1-1, with 9 bases fitting TRBD1. The CDR3 spans 14 residues. Germline V gene lookup returns CDR1 SQVTM and CDR2 ANQGSEA. The CDR3: CSVGGQGKNAEAFF. CDR3 bases: TGCAGCGTTGGTGGACAGGGGAAGAACGCTGAAGCTTTCTTT. Variable domain in full (rest from reference TRBV29-1 and TRBJ1-1): SAVISQKPSRDICQRGTSLTIQCQVDSQVTMMFWYRQQPGQSLTLIATANQGSEATYESGFVIDKFPISRPNLTFSTLTVSNMSPEDSSIYLCSVGGQGKNAEAFFGQGTRLTVV.

This clonotype was observed once. The chain has TRBV20-1 and TRBJ1-3, with D unresolved. The CDR3 totals 16 residues. Trimming shortened V by 0 bases and J by 0 bases, and 12 bases separated the two germline ends. The germline V gene encodes CDR1 DFQATT and CDR2 SNEGSKA (reference sequence). CDR3 coding DNA: TGCAGTGCTAGAGATTGGGCAAGGAGCTCTGGAAACACCATATATTTT. Protein: CSARDWARSSGNTIYF.

Points on this clonotype: The conserved phenylalanine or tryptophan normally closing the CDR3 is absent here, so this likely arose from a read error. This chain connects TRBV5-1 to TRBJ2-1; D uncertain. Trimming pared 3 bases from V and 7 bases from J, leaving 17 bases between. The CDR3 is 15 residues long. Germline CDR1 reads SGHRS; CDR2 reads YFSETQ. DNA of the CDR3: TGCGCCAGCAGCTCCCCGAGCAGTCCTAAAAATGAGCAGTTCCTC. Residues: CASSSPSSPKNEQFL.

The V gene is TRBV4-2, the J gene TRBJ2-1; 10 bases are a match to TRBD2. Germline V gives CDR1 LGHNA, CDR2 YNFKEQ. The V and J ends lost 0 bases and 15 bases, in that order; junction bases with no gene match: 8. There are 14 residues in the CDR3. CDR3 nucleotides: TGTGCCAGCAGCCAAGAGCGAGCGGGAGGGCCGTGGTTCTTC. Amino acid sequence: CASSQERAGGPWFF.

The chain joins TRBV9 to TRBJ2-7; tentative D call: TRBD1 (8 bases). CDR3 length: 13 amino acids. Germline V gives CDR1 SGDLS, CDR2 YYNGEE. The V end lost 3 bases, the J end lost 7 bases, and 14 bases lay between the germline ends. In DNA form, the CDR3 reads TGTGCCAGCAGCGGAGGACAGGGAGGGGAGCAGTACTTC. Protein sequence: CASSGGQGGEQYF.